A single sample gave rise to the 24 T cell receptor beta chains below, sequenced in a study of T cell clonotyping in hematopoietic cell transplantation. This table comes from immunoSEQ multiplex PCR, and its TCRdb copy is limited to in-frame clones, with some not included. The sample holds tens of thousands of clones, less than 95% seen once. Material: peripheral blood mononuclear cells. Receptors originate from a woman between 50 and 59 years old in good health. Some clones in this sample may be carry-over from other donors' samples.

V is TRBV5-1 and J is TRBJ2-5; tentative D call: TRBD1 (5 bases). Germline CDR1 SGHRS, CDR2 YFSETQ. V lost 3 bases to trimming and J lost 2 bases, with 11 bases between them. The length of the CDR3 is 14 residues. The chain's CDR3 is CASSSLTAQETQYF. CDR3 coding DNA: TGCGCCAGCAGCTCCTTGACAGCACAAGAGACCCAGTACTTC.

The rearrangement links TRBV7-8 to TRBJ2-5; D ambiguous. Trimming stripped 1 base from V and 5 bases from J, with 11 bases between. The CDR3 loop spans 14 amino acids. Per the germline V gene, CDR1 is SGHVS and CDR2 is FQNEAQ. Here the CDR3 DNA reads TGTGCCAGCAGCTTAGGTACTGTGGGCGAGACCCAGTACTTC. It translates to CASSLGTVGETQYF.

The chain combines TRBV30 with TRBJ2-2; D is ambiguous. The CDR3 runs to 13 residues. The germline V gene has CDR1 GTSNPN and CDR2 SVGIG (reference sequence). V was trimmed by 2 bases and J by 6 bases, leaving 10 bases between them. Here the CDR3 reads CAWSLGSAGELFF. The DNA for the CDR3 is TGTGCCTGGAGTTTGGGTTCTGCCGGGGAGCTGTTTTTT.

The gene calls are TRBV7-8 and TRBJ1-6; D is unclear. The CDR3 has 16 residues. Trimming shortened V by 7 bases and J by 10 bases, and 23 bases separated the two germline ends. Germline values: CDR1 SGHVS, CDR2 FQNEAQ. The CDR3 DNA reads TGTGCCAGCACCAATAAGGTGCGATTGGTGGGATCACCCCTCCACTTT. Its protein is CASTNKVRLVGSPLHF. The complete variable domain, with remaining parts taken from reference TRBV7-8 and TRBJ1-6, reads GAGVSQSPRYKVAKRGQDVALRCDPISGHVSLFWYQQALGQGPEFLTYFQNEAQLDKSGLPSDRFFAERPEGSVSTLKIQRTQQEDSAVYLCASTNKVRLVGSPLHFGNGTRLTVT.

The chain's CDR3 is CASSPRGEDNEKLFF. The CDR3 region has the DNA TGTGCCAGTAGCCCGAGAGGGGAGGATAATGAAAAACTGTTTTTT. This chain links TRBV19 with TRBJ1-4; TRBD1 might be the D (5 bases). The V end lost 6 bases, the J end lost 4 bases, and 15 bases lay between the germline ends. In germline, CDR1 is LNHDA, CDR2 SQIVND (reference sequence). The CDR3 has 15 residues.

The chain employs TRBV7-9 and TRBJ2-3; 12 bases match TRBD2. Germline trimming cut 1 base from V and 1 base from J; bases unmatched to any gene: 6. Germline V gene data show CDR1 as SEHNR and CDR2 as FQNEAQ (reference sequence). The CDR3 runs 18 residues. The CDR3 coding sequence is TGTGCCAGCAGCTTAGGGCTAGCGGGGGGGCCCGGCACAGATACGCAGTATTTT. This encodes CASSLGLAGGPGTDTQYF.

CDR3 coding DNA: TGTGCCAGCAGCGGGGCAGGGACAGATACGCAGTATTTT. Amino acid sequence: CASSGAGTDTQYF. The chain has TRBV28 and TRBJ2-3; tentatively, D is TRBD1 or TRBD2 (5 bases each). CDR3 length equals 13 residues. Looked up from germline, CDR1 is MDHEN and CDR2 is SYDVKM. Trimming cost V 6 bases and J 3 bases, with 10 bases left between them.

The chain employs TRBV9 and TRBJ1-1, with D maybe TRBD1 (5 bases). The germline V and J ends were trimmed by 4 bases and 4 bases, with 17 bases remaining between them. The CDR3 spans 15 residues. Germline V lookup: CDR1 SGDLS, CDR2 YYNGEE. The CDR3 is CASSPRAWGSTEAFF. In DNA form, the CDR3 reads TGTGCCAGCAGCCCCCGGGCCTGGGGGAGCACTGAAGCTTTCTTT.

This chain links TRBV10-1 with TRBJ1-1, with 7 bases fitting TRBD1. Germline CDR1 WNHNN, CDR2 SYGVQD (reference sequence). The CDR3 has 17 residues. Unmatched junction bases numbered 12, after V lost 2 bases and J lost 3 bases. CDR3 protein: CASSEAGLGQNYTEAFF. CDR3 bases: TGCGCCAGCAGTGAGGCCGGGTTGGGACAGAATTACACTGAAGCTTTCTTT.

V usage is TRBV7-9 and J usage is TRBJ2-5; weak D call: TRBD1 (6 bases). CDR1 is SEHNR, CDR2 FQNEAQ, per germline (reference sequence). This CDR3 is built from 15 residues. The ends were cut back, 5 bases at V and 0 bases at J, with 13 bases in the middle. Here the CDR3 DNA reads TGTGCCAGCAGCGCCAATACAGGGTACCAAGAGACCCAGTACTTC. This translates into CASSANTGYQETQYF.

This clone was found once. The gene calls are TRBV2 and TRBJ1-2, with a weak D call TRBD1 (5 bases). The V gene's germline CDR1 is SNHLY and CDR2 FYNNEI. Trimming stripped 3 bases from V and 5 bases from J, with 7 bases between. This CDR3 comprises 12 residues. In nucleotides, the CDR3 is TGTGCCAGCAGTGACGCAGGGTATGGCTACACCTTC. Residues: CASSDAGYGYTF.

This chain connects TRBV19 to TRBJ2-2, with TRBD2 matching over 9 bases. Trimming cost V 2 bases and J 5 bases; bases outside gene matches: 6. There are 16 residues in the CDR3. Germline V lookup: CDR1 LNHDA, CDR2 SQIVND (reference sequence). CDR3 in amino acids: CASSISLAGQTGELFF. As DNA, the CDR3 is TGTGCCAGTAGTATAAGCCTAGCGGGGCAAACCGGGGAGCTGTTTTTT.

This chain uses TRBV2 with TRBJ2-2, with D hard to call. Germline V gene sequence: CDR1 SNHLY, CDR2 FYNNEI. This CDR3 spans 13 amino acids. Between the trimmed V and J ends, which lost 6 bases and 5 bases, there was a span of 10 bases. CDR3 DNA sequence: TGTGCCAGCAGACCGGACGGAACCGGGGAGCTGTTTTTT. This translates into CASRPDGTGELFF. The full variable domain, with the rest looked up from reference TRBV2 and TRBJ2-2, is EPEVTQTPSHQVTQMGQEVILRCVPISNHLYFYWYRQILGQKVEFLVSFYNNEISEKSEIFDDQFSVERPDGSNFTLKIRSTKLEDSAMYFCASRPDGTGELFFGEGSRLTVL.

V usage is TRBV7-9 and J usage is TRBJ1-4; weak D call: TRBD1 (5 bases). This CDR3 comprises 15 residues. V gave up 4 bases and J gave up 4 bases, with 13 bases separating them. Germline V gene lookup returns CDR1 SEHNR and CDR2 FQNEAQ (reference sequence). CDR3 sequence: CASSSLRDGNEKLFF. The DNA for the CDR3 is TGTGCCAGCAGCTCCTTGAGGGACGGTAATGAAAAACTGTTTTTT.

This chain links TRBV6-5 with TRBJ1-6, with D maybe TRBD1 (5 bases). Germline lookup yields CDR1 MNHEY and CDR2 SVGAGI. CDR3 length equals 15 residues. V lost 0 bases and J 6 bases, leaving 9 bases between the germline ends. The CDR3 DNA reads as TGTGCCAGCAGTTACTCGGAGGGGACTAATTCACCCCTCCACTTT. It encodes CASSYSEGTNSPLHF.

The DNA for the CDR3 is TGTGCCAGCAACCCGACAGGGGGCCAGAACGAGCAGTACTTC. Protein product: CASNPTGGQNEQYF. This rearrangement joins TRBV9 to TRBJ2-7; 10 bases are a match to TRBD1. The CDR3 covers 14 residues. CDR1 is SGDLS and CDR2 is YYNGEE in the germline V gene. V trimming: 6 bases; J trimming: 5 bases; junction bases outside the gene matches: 8.

A remark on this clone: A read error may produce the germline difference seen at one junction end. The chain is built from TRBV30 and TRBJ1-2, with no clear D. Germline CDR1 is GTSNPN and CDR2 is SVGIG (reference sequence). The CDR3 covers 14 residues. This CDR3 reads CAWNGPNLTYDYTF. The CDR3 nucleotides are TGTGCCTGGAACGGGCCCAACCTTACCTATGACTACACCTTC. Full variable domain (rest looked up from reference TRBV30 and TRBJ1-2): SQTIHQWPATLVQPVGSPLSLECTVEGTSNPNLYWYRQAAGRGLQLLFYSVGIGQISSEVPQNLSASRPQDRQFILSSKKLLLSDSGFYLCAWNGPNLTYDYTFGSGTRLTVV.

This clone was recorded once. V is TRBV5-4 and J is TRBJ2-6, with 11 bases fitting TRBD1. Germline loops: CDR1 SGHNT, CDR2 YYREEE (reference sequence). The junction had 1 base not matched to a gene; V was cut back by 3 bases and J by 2 bases. The CDR3 totals 16 residues. CDR3 in amino acids: CASSSGQGAGANVLTF. CDR3 DNA sequence: TGTGCCAGCAGCTCGGGACAGGGGGCTGGGGCCAACGTCCTGACTTTC.

DNA of the CDR3: TGTGCCAGCAGCGCATCGGGGAACACTGAAGCTTTCTTT. Its protein is CASSASGNTEAFF. The V and J genes are TRBV13 and TRBJ1-1; unclear D gene. Germline CDR1 reads PRHDT; CDR2 reads FYEKMQ (reference sequence). V was clipped by 5 bases and J by 1 base, with 8 bases between them. The CDR3 consists of 13 residues.

The count of this clone is one. V gene TRBV7-9 combines with J gene TRBJ1-3; D remains ambiguous. V shed 8 bases and J shed 7 bases, with 15 bases lying between them. The CDR3 is 13 residues long. Germline V gene data show CDR1 as SEHNR and CDR2 as FQNEAQ (reference sequence). The CDR3 DNA reads as TGTGCCAGCGCAGGCCCCCGAAGGAACACCATATATTTT. Its translation: CASAGPRRNTIYF.

The CDR3 loop is CASSLAGTTDNEQFF. The CDR3 coding sequence is TGTGCCAGCAGCTTAGCCGGGACTACCGACAATGAGCAGTTCTTC. The chain carries TRBV11-1 and TRBJ2-1; 7 bases match TRBD2. V was clipped by 0 bases and J by 5 bases; unmatched bases: 4. The CDR3 sequence is 15 residues long. Germline V lookup: CDR1 SGHAT, CDR2 FQDESV (reference sequence). Full variable domain (outside the CDR3, taken from reference TRBV11-1 and TRBJ2-1): EAEVAQSPRYKITEKSQAVAFWCDPISGHATLYWYRQILGQGPELLVQFQDESVVDDSQLPKDRFSAERLKGVDSTLKIQPAELGDSAMYLCASSLAGTTDNEQFFGPGTRLTVL.

This chain joins TRBV19 and TRBJ2-5; D not certain. The germline V gene has CDR1 LNHDA and CDR2 SQIVND (reference sequence). CDR3 length equals 16 residues. V was cut by 2 bases and J by 0 bases, with 13 bases left in between. For the CDR3, the DNA is TGTGCCAGTAGTATACGCCCTGAAACCTACCAAGAGACCCAGTACTTC. Translating gives CASSIRPETYQETQYF.

The rearrangement links TRBV7-2 to TRBJ1-1; D unresolved. V was cut by 5 bases and J by 0 bases, with 4 bases left in between. This CDR3 region has 12 residues. The germline V gene has CDR1 SGHTA and CDR2 FQGNSA. CDR3 residues: CASSRLNTEAFF. The CDR3 DNA reads TGTGCCAGCAGCCGGCTGAACACTGAAGCTTTCTTT.

This chain links TRBV27 with TRBJ1-2; 10 nucleotides match TRBD1. V lost 0 bases, J lost 4 bases, and 8 bases stayed unmatched. The CDR3 is 17 residues long. Germline V gene sequence: CDR1 MNHEY, CDR2 SMNVEV (reference sequence). CDR3 DNA sequence: TGTGCCAGCAGTTTATCTCCGGGACAGGGGATCTCCTATGGCTACACCTTC. Translating gives CASSLSPGQGISYGYTF.